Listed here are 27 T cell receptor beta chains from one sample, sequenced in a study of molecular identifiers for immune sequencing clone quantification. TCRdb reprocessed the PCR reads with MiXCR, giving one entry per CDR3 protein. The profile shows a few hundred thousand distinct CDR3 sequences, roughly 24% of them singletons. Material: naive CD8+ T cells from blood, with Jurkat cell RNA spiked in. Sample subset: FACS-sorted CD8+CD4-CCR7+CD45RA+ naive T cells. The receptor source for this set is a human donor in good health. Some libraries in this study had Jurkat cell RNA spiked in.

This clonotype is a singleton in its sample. The CDR3: CATSESSPYSTQPQHF. CDR3 in DNA: TGTGCCACCAGTGAATCAAGTCCATATAGCACCCAGCCCCAGCATTTT. The chain couples TRBV24-1 to TRBJ1-5; D gene ambiguous. Germline CDR1 KGHDR, CDR2 SFDVKD. CDR3 size: 16 residues. V gave up 4 bases and J gave up 7 bases, with 19 bases separating them.

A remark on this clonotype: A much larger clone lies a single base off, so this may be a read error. The CDR3 region is CASSSPITGGAWANVLTF. The CDR3 DNA reads as TGTGCCAGCAGCTCACCTATAACAGGGGGTGCCTGGGCCAACGTCCTGACTTTC. The rearrangement uses TRBV13 and TRBJ2-6; 8 bases match TRBD1. V was clipped by 4 bases and J by 5 bases; unmatched bases: 13. CDR3 size: 18 residues. Germline values: CDR1 PRHDT, CDR2 FYEKMQ (reference sequence).

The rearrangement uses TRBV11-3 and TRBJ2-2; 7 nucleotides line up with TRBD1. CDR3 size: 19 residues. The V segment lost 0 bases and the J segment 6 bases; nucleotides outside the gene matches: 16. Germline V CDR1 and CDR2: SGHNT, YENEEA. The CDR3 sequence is CASSLDLRGNRRIAGELFF. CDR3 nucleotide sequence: TGTGCCAGCAGCTTAGATCTCAGGGGGAATCGACGAATCGCCGGGGAGCTGTTTTTT.

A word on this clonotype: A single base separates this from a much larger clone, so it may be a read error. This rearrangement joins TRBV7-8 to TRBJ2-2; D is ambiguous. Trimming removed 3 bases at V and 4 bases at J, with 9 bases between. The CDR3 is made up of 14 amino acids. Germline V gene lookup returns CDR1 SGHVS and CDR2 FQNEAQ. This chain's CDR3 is CASSFGPSTGELFF. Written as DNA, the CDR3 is TGTGCCAGCAGCTTCGGACCGAGCACCGGGGAGCTGTTTTTT.

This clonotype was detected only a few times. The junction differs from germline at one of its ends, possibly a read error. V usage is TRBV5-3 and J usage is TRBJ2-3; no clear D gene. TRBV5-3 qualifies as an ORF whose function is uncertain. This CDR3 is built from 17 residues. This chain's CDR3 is CASSLAPPVGSTDTQYF. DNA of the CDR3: TGTGCCAGCAGCTTGGCCCCCCCCGTAGGTAGCACAGATACGCAGTATTTT.

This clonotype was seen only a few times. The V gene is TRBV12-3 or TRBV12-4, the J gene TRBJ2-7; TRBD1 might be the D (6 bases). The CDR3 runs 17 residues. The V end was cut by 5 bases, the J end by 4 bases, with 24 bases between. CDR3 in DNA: TGTGCCAGCAGTCCCCTTCTGGGACACGGAGAGAGATACGAGCAGTACTTC. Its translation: CASSPLLGHGERYEQYF.

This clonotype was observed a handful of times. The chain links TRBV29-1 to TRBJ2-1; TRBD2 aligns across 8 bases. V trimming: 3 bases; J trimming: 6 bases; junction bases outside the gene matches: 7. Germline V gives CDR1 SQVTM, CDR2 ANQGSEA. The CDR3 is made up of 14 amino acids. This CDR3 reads CSVDGAGVGNEQFF. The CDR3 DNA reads TGCAGCGTTGATGGAGCGGGAGTAGGCAATGAGCAGTTCTTC.

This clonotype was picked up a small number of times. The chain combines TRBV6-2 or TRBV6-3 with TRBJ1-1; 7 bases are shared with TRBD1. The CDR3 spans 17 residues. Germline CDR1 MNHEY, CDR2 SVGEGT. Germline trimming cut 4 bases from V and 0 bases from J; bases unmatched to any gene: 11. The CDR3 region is CASSSAPGQDVNTEAFF. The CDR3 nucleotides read TGTGCCAGCAGTTCAGCTCCAGGACAGGACGTGAACACTGAAGCTTTCTTT.

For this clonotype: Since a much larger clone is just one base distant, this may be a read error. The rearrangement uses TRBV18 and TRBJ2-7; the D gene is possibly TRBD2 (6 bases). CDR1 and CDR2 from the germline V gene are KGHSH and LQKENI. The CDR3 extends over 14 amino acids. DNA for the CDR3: TGTGCCGGCTCACCACCGGAGGCGGGGTACGAGCAGTACTTC. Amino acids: CAGSPPEAGYEQYF.

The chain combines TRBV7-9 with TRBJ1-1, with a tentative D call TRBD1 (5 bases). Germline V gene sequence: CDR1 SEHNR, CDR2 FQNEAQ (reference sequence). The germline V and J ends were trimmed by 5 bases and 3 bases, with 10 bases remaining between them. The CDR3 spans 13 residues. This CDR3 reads CASSPGIYTEAFF. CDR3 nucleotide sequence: TGTGCCAGCAGCCCAGGGATCTACACTGAAGCTTTCTTT.

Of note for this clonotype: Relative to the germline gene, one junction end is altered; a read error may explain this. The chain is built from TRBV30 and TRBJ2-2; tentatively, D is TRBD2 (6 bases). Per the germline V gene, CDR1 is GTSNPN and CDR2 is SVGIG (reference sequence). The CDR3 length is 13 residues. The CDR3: CTWSVRGTGELFF. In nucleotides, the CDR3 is TGTACCTGGAGTGTACGGGGGACCGGGGAGCTGTTTTTT.

CDR3 protein: CASWDYPIGELFF. CDR3 DNA: TGTGCCAGTTGGGACTACCCCATCGGGGAGCTGTTTTTT. This rearrangement joins TRBV19 to TRBJ2-2, with 7 bases matching TRBD2. Germline V lookup: CDR1 LNHDA, CDR2 SQIVND (reference sequence). This CDR3 is 13 amino acids long. J was trimmed by 7 bases and V by 8 bases; bases with no gene match: 7.

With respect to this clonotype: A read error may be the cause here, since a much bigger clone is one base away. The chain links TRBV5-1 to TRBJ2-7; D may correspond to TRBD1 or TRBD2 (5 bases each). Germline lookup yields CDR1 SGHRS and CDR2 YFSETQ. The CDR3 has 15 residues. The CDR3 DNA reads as TGCGCCAACAGCTTGGGATGGGGGTTAGGCCACGAGCAGTACTTC. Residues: CANSLGWGLGHEQYF.

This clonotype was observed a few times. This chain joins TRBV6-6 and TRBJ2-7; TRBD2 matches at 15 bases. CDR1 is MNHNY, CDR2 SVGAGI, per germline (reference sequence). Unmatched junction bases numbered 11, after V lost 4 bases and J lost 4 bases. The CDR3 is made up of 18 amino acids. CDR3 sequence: CASSFWTGTSGRYYEQYF. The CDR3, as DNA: TGTGCCAGCAGTTTTTGGACCGGGACTAGCGGGAGGTATTACGAGCAGTACTTC.

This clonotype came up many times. CDR3: CASNPDRVNADTQYF. The CDR3 DNA is TGTGCCAGCAACCCGGATCGGGTCAACGCAGATACGCAGTATTTT. The genes are TRBV5-6 and TRBJ2-3; no firm D call. The CDR3 covers 15 residues. The ends were cut back, 6 bases at V and 4 bases at J, with 18 bases in the middle. Looked up from germline, CDR1 is SGHDT and CDR2 is YYEEEE.

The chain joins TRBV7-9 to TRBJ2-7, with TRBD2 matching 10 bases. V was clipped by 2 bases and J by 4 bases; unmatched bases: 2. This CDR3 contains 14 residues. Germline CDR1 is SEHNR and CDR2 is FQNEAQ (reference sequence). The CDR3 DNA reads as TGTGCCAGCAGCTTACTAGCGGGAGAGTACGAGCAGTACTTC. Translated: CASSLLAGEYEQYF. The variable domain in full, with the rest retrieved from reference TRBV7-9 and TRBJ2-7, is DTGVSQNPRHKITKRGQNVTFRCDPISEHNRLYWYRQTLGQGPEFLTYFQNEAQLEKSRLLSDRFSAERPKGSFSTLEIQRTEQGDSAMYLCASSLLAGEYEQYFGPGTRLTVT.

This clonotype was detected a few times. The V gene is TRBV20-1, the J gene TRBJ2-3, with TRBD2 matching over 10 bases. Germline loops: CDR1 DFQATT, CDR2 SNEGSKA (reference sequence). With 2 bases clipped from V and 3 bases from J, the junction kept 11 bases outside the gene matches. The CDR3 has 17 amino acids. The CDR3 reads CSARLAGDPKPTDTQYF. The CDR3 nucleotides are TGCAGTGCTAGACTAGCGGGAGACCCTAAACCTACAGATACGCAGTATTTT.

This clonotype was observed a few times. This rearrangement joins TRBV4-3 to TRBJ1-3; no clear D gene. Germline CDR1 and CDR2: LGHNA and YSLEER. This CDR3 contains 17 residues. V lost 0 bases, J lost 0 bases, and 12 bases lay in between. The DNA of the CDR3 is TGCGCCAGCAGCCAAGATCCGATCAGAACCTCTGGAAACACCATATATTTT. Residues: CASSQDPIRTSGNTIYF.

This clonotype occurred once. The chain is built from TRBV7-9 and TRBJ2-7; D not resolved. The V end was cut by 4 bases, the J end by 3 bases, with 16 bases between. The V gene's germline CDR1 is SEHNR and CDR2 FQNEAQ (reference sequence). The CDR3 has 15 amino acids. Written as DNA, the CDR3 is TGTGCCAGCAGCTCCGCATGGGGAACCAACTACGAGCAGTACTTC. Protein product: CASSSAWGTNYEQYF.

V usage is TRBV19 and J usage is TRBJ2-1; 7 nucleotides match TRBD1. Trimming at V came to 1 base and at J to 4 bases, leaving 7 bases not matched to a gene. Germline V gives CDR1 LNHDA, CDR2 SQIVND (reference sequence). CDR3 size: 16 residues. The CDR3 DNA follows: TGTGCCAGTAGTATAGTTTCCAGGGGGTTTTACAATGAGCAGTTCTTC. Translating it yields CASSIVSRGFYNEQFF.

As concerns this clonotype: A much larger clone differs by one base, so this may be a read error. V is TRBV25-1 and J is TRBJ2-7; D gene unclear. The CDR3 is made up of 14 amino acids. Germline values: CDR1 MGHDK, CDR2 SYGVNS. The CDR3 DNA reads TGTGCCAGCAGTGAGCGTCTGGGGATATACGAGCAGCACTTC. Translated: CASSERLGIYEQHF.

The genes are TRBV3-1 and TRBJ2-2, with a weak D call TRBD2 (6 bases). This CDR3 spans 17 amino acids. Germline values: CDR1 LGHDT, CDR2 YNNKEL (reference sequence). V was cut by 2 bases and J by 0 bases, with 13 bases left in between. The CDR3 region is CASSQPTPGANTGELFF. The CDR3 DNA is TGTGCCAGCAGCCAACCCACGCCGGGAGCGAACACCGGGGAGCTGTTTTTT.

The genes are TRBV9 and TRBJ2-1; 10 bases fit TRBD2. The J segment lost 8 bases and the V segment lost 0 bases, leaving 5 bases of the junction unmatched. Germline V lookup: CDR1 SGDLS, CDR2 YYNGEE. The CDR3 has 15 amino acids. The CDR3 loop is CASSVDSGGWYEQFF. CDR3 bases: TGTGCCAGCAGCGTAGATAGCGGGGGGTGGTATGAGCAGTTCTTC.

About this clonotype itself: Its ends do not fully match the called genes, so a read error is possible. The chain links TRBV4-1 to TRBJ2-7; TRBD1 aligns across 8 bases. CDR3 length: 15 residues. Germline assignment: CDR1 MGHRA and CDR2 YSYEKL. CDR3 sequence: CAGSQNSGGVYEQYF. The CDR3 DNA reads TGCGCCGGCAGCCAGAACTCAGGGGGCGTCTACGAGCAGTACTTC.

The CDR3 sequence: CASSPWGGGGTDTQYF. The CDR3 DNA reads TGTGCCAGCTCACCATGGGGGGGCGGAGGCACAGATACGCAGTATTTT. The V call is TRBV18, the J call TRBJ2-3, with D possibly matching TRBD2 (7 bases). This CDR3 spans 16 amino acids. Trimming took 2 bases from V and 1 from J, leaving 13 bases between them. The germline CDR1 and CDR2 sequences are KGHSH and LQKENI. Variable domain in full (rest from reference TRBV18 and TRBJ2-3): NAGVMQNPRHLVRRRGQEARLRCSPMKGHSHVYWYRQLPEEGLKFMVYLQKENIIDESGMPKERFSAEFPKEGPSILRIQQVVRGDSAAYFCASSPWGGGGTDTQYFGPGTRLTVL.

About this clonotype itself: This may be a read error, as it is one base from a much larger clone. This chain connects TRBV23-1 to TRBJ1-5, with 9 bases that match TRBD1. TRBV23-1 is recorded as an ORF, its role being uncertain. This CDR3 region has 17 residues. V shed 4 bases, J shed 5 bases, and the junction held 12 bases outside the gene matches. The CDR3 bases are TGCGCCAGCAGTCTCACGACGTGGGACAGGGAGTATCAGCCCCAGCATTTT. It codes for CASSLTTWDREYQPQHF.

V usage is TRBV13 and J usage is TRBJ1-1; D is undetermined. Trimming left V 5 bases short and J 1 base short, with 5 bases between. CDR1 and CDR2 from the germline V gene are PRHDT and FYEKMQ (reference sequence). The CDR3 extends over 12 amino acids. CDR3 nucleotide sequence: TGTGCCAGCAGCCACACGAACACTGAAGCTTTCTTT. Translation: CASSHTNTEAFF.